The rows below give T cell receptor beta chains drawn from one sample of a study of CXCR3-negative and CXCR3-positive naive CD8 T cells. TCRdb derives one entry per CDR3 protein from the 5' RACE reads, leaving out DNA. Here the sample table reports roughly 41,000 distinct CDR3 sequences. Sequenced sample: memory CD8+ T cells from blood. These receptors all come from a human donor in good health. Some clones in this sample may be carry-over from other donors' samples. CDR3s include the opening cysteine and the closing phenylalanine or tryptophan.

J gene,V gene,CDR3 protein
TRBJ2-2,TRBV29-1,CSVRVRVTGELFF
TRBJ2-1,TRBV3-1,CASSQFGTGGNEQFF
TRBJ2-2,TRBV7-3,CASRQDLNTGELFF
TRBJ2-7,TRBV23-1,CASSTRQGIMAYEQYF
TRBJ1-1,TRBV29-1,CSGRTGLNTEAFF
TRBJ1-1,TRBV14,CASSQDKGGMNTEAFF
TRBJ2-1,TRBV27,CASSLLREVRNEQFF
TRBJ2-2,TRBV14,CASSQDSFRANTGELFF
TRBJ1-6,TRBV4-3,CASSQSLENSPLHF
TRBJ2-7,TRBV5-6,CASSLVAGEQYF
TRBJ2-1,TRBV29-1,CSVEGEGVFSSYNEQFF
TRBJ1-2,TRBV20-1,CSAEQGTDGYTF
TRBJ2-7,TRBV5-1,CASSLSGTSGPYEQYF
TRBJ2-7,TRBV29-1,CSGGGTGPYEQYF
TRBJ2-7,TRBV29-1,CSVEERAYEQYF
TRBJ1-6,TRBV6-2/TRBV6-3,CASSRRGQPNSPLHF
TRBJ2-7,TRBV7-6,CASSLVGALDEQYF
TRBJ1-1,TRBV7-7,CASSSGRHTEAFF
TRBJ2-5,TRBV7-9,CASSPPGRTRNVTQYF
TRBJ2-5,TRBV7-9,CASRQGRQETQYF
TRBJ2-1,TRBV7-3,CASSPGDSPSSYNEQFF
TRBJ2-1,TRBV28,CASRDDRGINEQFF
TRBJ2-7,TRBV28,CASSWTGSSYEQYF
TRBJ1-1,TRBV4-3,CASSQDRITEAFF
TRBJ1-1,TRBV13,CASSLGGSLNTEAFF
TRBJ2-2,TRBV6-5,CASSSSGGELFF
TRBJ1-2,TRBV20-1,CSARDIEGVDSYGYTF
TRBJ2-1,TRBV29-1,CSVQTLGKYNEQFF
TRBJ2-1,TRBV29-1,CSVTGGSGGADEQFF
TRBJ1-1,TRBV4-3,CASSQERGVNTEAFF
TRBJ2-7,TRBV7-9,CASSPRSGGNYEQYF
TRBJ2-1,TRBV2,CASTPDPESYNEQFF
TRBJ2-1,TRBV21-1,CASSLLRETSGVPSYNEQFF
TRBJ2-1,TRBV7-6,CASSSRLAGVPYNEQFF
TRBJ2-2,TRBV6-5,CASSASRQGAGELFF
TRBJ2-3,TRBV4-3,CASSQAQQATGTDTQYF